This TCR beta chain was identified during a study of breast tumors, draining lymph nodes, adjacent tissues. Study conclusions and caveats: Tumor repertoires ranked between lymph nodes and nontumor tissue in diversity, with V and J gene preferences.

Germline trimming cut 5 bases from V and 0 bases from J; bases unmatched to any gene: 5. Germline CDR1 reads SGHNT; CDR2 reads YYREEE (reference sequence). The CDR3 runs to 15 residues. TCRdb analysed the multiplex PCR reads with MiXCR anew, one entry per CDR3 protein. The sample contains 200,000 or so distinct CDR3 sequences, 30% to 40% of which appear only once. Samples came from axillary lymph nodes draining the breast cancer. This clonotype was picked up many times. Its antigen is not known. Sequenced: axillary lymph node tissue. The chain carries TRBV5-4 and TRBJ2-3; TRBD2 agrees at 8 bases. The sequence came from a female donor with breast cancer. Some clones in this sample may be carry-over from other donors' samples. The CDR3 DNA follows: TGTGCCAGCAGTGAAGCGGGGGTTAGCACAGATACGCAGTATTTT. It is translated as CASSEAGVSTDTQYF.